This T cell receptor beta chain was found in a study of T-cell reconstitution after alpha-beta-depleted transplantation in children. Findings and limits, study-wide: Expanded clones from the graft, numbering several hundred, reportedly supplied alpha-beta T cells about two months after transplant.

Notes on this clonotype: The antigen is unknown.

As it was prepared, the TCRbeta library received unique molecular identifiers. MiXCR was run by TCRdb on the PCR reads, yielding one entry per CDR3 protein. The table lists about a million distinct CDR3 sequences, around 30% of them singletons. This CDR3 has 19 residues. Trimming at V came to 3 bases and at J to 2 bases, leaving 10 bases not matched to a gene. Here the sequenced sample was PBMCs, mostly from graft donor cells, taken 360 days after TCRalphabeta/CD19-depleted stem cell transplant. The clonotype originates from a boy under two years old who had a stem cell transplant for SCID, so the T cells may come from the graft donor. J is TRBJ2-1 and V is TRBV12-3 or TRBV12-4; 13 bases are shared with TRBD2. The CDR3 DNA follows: TGTGCCAGCAGTTTGGGTTCCGGACTAGCGGGGGTTCCCTACAATGAGCAGTTCTTC. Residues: CASSLGSGLAGVPYNEQFF.